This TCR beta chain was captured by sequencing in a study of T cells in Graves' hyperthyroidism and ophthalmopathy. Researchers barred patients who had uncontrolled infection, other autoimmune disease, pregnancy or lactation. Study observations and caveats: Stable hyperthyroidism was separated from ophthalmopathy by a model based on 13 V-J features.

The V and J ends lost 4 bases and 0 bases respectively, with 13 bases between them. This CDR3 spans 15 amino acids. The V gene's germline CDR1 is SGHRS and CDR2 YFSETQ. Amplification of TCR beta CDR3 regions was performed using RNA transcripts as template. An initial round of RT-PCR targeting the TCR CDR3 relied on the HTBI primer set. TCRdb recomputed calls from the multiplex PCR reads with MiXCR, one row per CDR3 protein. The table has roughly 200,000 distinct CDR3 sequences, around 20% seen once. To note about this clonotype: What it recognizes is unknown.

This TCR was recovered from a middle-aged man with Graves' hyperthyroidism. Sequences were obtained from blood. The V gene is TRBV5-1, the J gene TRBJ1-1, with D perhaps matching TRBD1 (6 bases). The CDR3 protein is CASSREGVLNTEAFF. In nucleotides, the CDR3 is TGCGCCAGCAGCCGGGAGGGGGTCTTGAACACTGAAGCTTTCTTT.